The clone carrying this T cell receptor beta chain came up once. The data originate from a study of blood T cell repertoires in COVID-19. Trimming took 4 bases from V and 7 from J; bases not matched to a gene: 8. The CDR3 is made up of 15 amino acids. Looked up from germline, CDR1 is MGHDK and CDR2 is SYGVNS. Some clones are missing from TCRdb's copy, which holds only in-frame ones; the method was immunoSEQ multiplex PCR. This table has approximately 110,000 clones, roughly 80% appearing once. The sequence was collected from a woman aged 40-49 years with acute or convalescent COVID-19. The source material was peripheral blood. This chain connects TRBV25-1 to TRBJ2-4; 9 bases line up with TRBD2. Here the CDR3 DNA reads TGTGCCAGCAGTGCCTCTAGCGGGGTTGGTAACATTCAGTACTTC. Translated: CASSASSGVGNIQYF.